Following are 2 T cell receptor beta chains from one sample sequenced in a study of Graves' ophthalmopathy and Graves' hyperthyroidism. Researchers took RNA transcripts and amplified TCR beta CDR3 regions from them. HTBI-primed RT-PCR formed the first round, and a multiplex PCR formed the second. TCRdb reanalysed the multiplex PCR reads using MiXCR and keeps one entry per CDR3 protein. The top ten hold more than 9.5% of the sample, which has around 1.1 million distinct CDR3 sequences, about two fifths seen once. The specimen was peripheral blood or thyroid tissue (not recorded which). The origin of the receptors is an adult man with Graves' hyperthyroidism.

This clonotype was found a few times. The chain's CDR3 is CASSPRGLGTGYF. CDR3 bases: TGTGCCAGCAGTCCCAGGGGATTAGGCACAGGGTACTTC. V and J are TRBV12-3 or TRBV12-4 and TRBJ2-7; D may be TRBD1 (6 bases). V was shortened by 5 bases and J by 12 bases, with 20 bases between the two germline ends. The CDR3 spans 13 residues.

This sequence joins TRBV25-1 and TRBJ2-7; TRBD1 matches at 7 bases. V was clipped by 1 base and J by 2 bases; unmatched bases: 2. Germline-derived CDR1 and CDR2 are MGHDK and SYGVNS. CDR3 length equals 14 residues. The CDR3 is CASSESGTAYEQYF. The CDR3 DNA reads as TGTGCCAGCAGTGAATCGGGGACAGCCTACGAGCAGTACTTC.